Listed below are T cell receptor beta chains from one sample, sequenced in a study of T cells in Graves' hyperthyroidism and ophthalmopathy. MiXCR, applied by TCRdb to the multiplex PCR reads, yields one record per CDR3 protein. The sample lists around 360,000 distinct CDR3 sequences, nearly 15% occurring once. Material: blood. Receptors were obtained from a woman aged 60-70 years with Graves' ophthalmopathy. The conserved cysteine and the conserved F or W are not part of the CDR3 here. D genes are given only for firm matches.

v_call: TRBV15
j_call: TRBJ1-2
d_call: .
cdr3_aa: ATSKGEGSVGYT

v_call: TRBV28
j_call: TRBJ2-3
d_call: .
cdr3_aa: ASSSNVRADTQY

v_call: TRBV20-1
j_call: TRBJ2-7
d_call: .
cdr3_aa: SASEDGNTYEQY

v_call: TRBV19
j_call: TRBJ2-7
d_call: .
cdr3_aa: ASSIGDNSYEQY

v_call: TRBV5-8
j_call: TRBJ2-2
d_call: .
cdr3_aa: ASSFYGSGTGELF

v_call: TRBV5-5
j_call: TRBJ2-3
d_call: TRBD1
cdr3_aa: ASSYDRGRTDTQY

v_call: TRBV5-1
j_call: TRBJ2-1
d_call: TRBD2
cdr3_aa: ASSLLVAGGSNSYNEQF

v_call: TRBV3-1
j_call: TRBJ2-7
d_call: .
cdr3_aa: ASSRPGASYEQY

v_call: TRBV28
j_call: TRBJ1-5
d_call: .
cdr3_aa: ASDLVEGSQPQH

v_call: TRBV6-1
j_call: TRBJ2-1
d_call: TRBD2
cdr3_aa: ASSTGTSGVVEQF

v_call: TRBV4-1
j_call: TRBJ2-4
d_call: .
cdr3_aa: ASSQGMARGRTKNIQY

v_call: TRBV5-6
j_call: TRBJ2-7
d_call: .
cdr3_aa: ASSLSRGTRSHEQY

v_call: TRBV20-1
j_call: TRBJ2-1
d_call: TRBD2
cdr3_aa: SARPPGTIGQRQF

v_call: TRBV5-1
j_call: TRBJ2-5
d_call: .
cdr3_aa: ASSLGVTNQETQY

v_call: TRBV29-1
j_call: TRBJ2-7
d_call: .
cdr3_aa: SVGRNNTYEQY

v_call: TRBV12-3/TRBV12-4
j_call: TRBJ2-3
d_call: TRBD2
cdr3_aa: ASSGTGTSGTYTQY

v_call: TRBV24-1
j_call: TRBJ1-4
d_call: TRBD1
cdr3_aa: ATSDPGTGEKLF